This TCR beta chain was observed in a study of T cell repertoires in cytomegalovirus infection. Germline-derived CDR1 and CDR2 are MNHEY and SVGEGT. V lost 6 bases and J lost 3; bases outside the gene matches: 14. There are 16 residues in the CDR3. TCRdb reprocessed the reads with MiXCR, giving one entry per CDR3 protein. This table has around 250,000 distinct CDR3 sequences, approximately 15% appearing once. Sequencing was performed on CD8+ T cells from PBMCs. The V and J genes are TRBV6-2 or TRBV6-3 and TRBJ2-7; 7 bases map to TRBD2. The clonotype comes from a human donor in good health (CMV status not recorded). Some clones in this sample may be carry-over from other donors' samples. The CDR3 loop is CASSTEPGLLFYEQYF. As DNA, the CDR3 is TGTGCCAGCAGCACGGAGCCGGGACTATTATTCTACGAGCAGTACTTC.